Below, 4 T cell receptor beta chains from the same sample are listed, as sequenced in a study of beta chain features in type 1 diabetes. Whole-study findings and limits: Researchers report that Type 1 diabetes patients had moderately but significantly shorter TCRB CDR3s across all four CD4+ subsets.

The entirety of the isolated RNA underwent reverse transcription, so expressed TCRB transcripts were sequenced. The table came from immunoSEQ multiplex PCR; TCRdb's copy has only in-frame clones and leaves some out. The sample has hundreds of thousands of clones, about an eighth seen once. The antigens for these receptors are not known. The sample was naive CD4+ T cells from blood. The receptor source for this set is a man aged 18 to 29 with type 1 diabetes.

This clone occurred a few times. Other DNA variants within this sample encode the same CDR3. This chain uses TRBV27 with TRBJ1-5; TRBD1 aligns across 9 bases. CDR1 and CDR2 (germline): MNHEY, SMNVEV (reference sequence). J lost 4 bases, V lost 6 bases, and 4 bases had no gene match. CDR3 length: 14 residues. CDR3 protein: CASSLGQGNQPQHF. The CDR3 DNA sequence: TGTGCCAGCAGCCTAGGACAGGGGAATCAGCCCCAGCATTTT.

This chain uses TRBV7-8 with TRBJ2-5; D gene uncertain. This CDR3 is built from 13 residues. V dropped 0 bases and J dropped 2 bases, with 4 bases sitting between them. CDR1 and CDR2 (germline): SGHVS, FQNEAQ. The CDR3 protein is CASSLALQETQYF. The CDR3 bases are TGTGCCAGCAGCTTAGCGCTGCAAGAGACCCAGTACTTC.

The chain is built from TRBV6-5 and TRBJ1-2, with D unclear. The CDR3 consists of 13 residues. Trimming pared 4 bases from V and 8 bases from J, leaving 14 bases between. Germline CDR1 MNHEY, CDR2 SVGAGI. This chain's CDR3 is CASSSLPRSGYTF. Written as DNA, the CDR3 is TGTGCCAGCAGTTCTTTGCCCCGATCGGGCTACACCTTC.

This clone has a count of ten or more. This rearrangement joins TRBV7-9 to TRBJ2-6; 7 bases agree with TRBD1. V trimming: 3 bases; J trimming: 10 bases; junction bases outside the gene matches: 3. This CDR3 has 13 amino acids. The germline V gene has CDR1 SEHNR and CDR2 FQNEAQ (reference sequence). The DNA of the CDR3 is TGTGCCAGCAGCTTTGGACAGGCAAACGTCCTGACTTTC. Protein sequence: CASSFGQANVLTF. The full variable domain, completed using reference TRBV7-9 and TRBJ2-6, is DTGVSQNPRHKITKRGQNVTFRCDPISEHNRLYWYRQTLGQGPEFLTYFQNEAQLEKSRLLSDRFSAERPKGSFSTLEIQRTEQGDSAMYLCASSFGQANVLTFGAGSRLTVL.